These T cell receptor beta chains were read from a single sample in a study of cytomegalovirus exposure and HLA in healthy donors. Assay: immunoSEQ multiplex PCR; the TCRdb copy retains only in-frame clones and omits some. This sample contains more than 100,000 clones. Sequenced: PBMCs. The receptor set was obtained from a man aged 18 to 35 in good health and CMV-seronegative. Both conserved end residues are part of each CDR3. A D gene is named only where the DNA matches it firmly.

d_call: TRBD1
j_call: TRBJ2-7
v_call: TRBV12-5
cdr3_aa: CANSGTGDGEQYF
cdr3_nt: TGTGCTAATTCCGGGACAGGGGATGGGGAGCAGTACTTC

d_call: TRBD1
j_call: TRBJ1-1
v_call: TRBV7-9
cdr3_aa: CASSPRGTANTEAFF
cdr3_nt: TGTGCCAGCAGCCCCCGAGGGACAGCGAACACTGAAGCTTTCTTT

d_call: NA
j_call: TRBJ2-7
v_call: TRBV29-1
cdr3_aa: CSVHDRIEQYF
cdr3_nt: TGCAGCGTCCACGACAGGATCGAGCAGTACTTC

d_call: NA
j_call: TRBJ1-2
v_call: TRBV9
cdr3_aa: CASSGAETYYGYTF
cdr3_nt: TGTGCCAGCAGCGGGGCAGAGACGTACTATGGCTACACCTTC

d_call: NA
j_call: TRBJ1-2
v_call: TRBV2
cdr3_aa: CASSVGAAGSSRTF
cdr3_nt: TGTGCCAGCAGTGTGGGGGCGGCAGGGTCGTCGCGCACCTTC

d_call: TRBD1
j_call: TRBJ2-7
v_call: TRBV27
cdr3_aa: CASSLSSGTGGYEQYF
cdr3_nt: TGTGCCAGCAGTTTATCGAGCGGGACAGGGGGCTACGAGCAGTACTTC

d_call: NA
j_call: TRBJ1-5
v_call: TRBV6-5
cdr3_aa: CASSQFRGGNQPQHF
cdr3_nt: TGTGCCAGCAGCCAATTCCGGGGAGGGAATCAGCCCCAGCATTTT

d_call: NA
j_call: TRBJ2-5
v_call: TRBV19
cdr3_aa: CASRQNLQETQYF
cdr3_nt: TGTGCCAGCCGACAGAATCTTCAAGAGACCCAGTACTTC

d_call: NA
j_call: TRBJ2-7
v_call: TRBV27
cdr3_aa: CASRVDSSYEQHF
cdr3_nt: TGTGCCAGCAGGGTTGATAGCTCCTACGAGCAGCACTTC

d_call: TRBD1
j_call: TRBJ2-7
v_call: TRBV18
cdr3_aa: CASSRTLGQGLGEQYF
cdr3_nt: TGTGCCAGCTCCCGGACTCTAGGACAGGGCCTTGGGGAGCAGTACTTC

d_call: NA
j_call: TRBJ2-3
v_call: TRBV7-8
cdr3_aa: CASSLVRAGTDTQYF
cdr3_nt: TGTGCCAGCAGCTTAGTGCGGGCGGGCACAGATACGCAGTATTTT

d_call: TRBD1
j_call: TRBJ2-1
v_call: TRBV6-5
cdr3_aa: CASSYRDSDGNEQFF
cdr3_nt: TGTGCCAGCAGTTACCGGGACAGTGACGGCAATGAGCAGTTCTTC

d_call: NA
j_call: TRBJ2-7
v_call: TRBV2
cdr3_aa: CASSDRFYEQYF
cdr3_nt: TGTGCCAGCAGTGACAGATTCTACGAGCAGTACTTC

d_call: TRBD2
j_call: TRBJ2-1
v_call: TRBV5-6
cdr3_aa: CASSLTSGRPSGEFF
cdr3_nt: TGTGCCAGCAGCTTGACTAGCGGGAGACCAAGCGGGGAGTTCTTC

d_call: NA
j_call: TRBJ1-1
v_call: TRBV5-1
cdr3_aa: CASSSPSNTEAFF
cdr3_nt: TGCGCCAGCAGCTCCCCGTCGAACACTGAAGCTTTCTTT

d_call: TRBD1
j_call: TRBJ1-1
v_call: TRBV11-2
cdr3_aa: CASSPWTGDEAFF
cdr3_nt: TGTGCCAGCAGCCCTTGGACAGGAGATGAAGCTTTCTTT

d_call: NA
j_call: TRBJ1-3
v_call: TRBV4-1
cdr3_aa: CASRGGRGNTIYF
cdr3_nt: TGCGCCAGCAGGGGGGGAAGAGGAAACACCATATATTTT

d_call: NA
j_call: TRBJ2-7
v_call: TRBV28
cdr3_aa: CASSLRITSYEQYF
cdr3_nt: TGTGCCAGCAGTTTGAGAATTACCTCCTACGAGCAGTACTTC

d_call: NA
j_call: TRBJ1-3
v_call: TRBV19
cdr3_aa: CASSNAGKGNTIYF
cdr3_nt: TGTGCCAGTAGTAACGCAGGGAAGGGAAACACCATATATTTT

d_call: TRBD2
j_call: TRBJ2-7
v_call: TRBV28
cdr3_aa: CASSEGGTREQYF
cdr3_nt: TGTGCCAGCAGTGAGGGAGGGACCCGCGAGCAGTACTTC

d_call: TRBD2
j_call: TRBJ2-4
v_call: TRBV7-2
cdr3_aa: CASSEGLAGKMYIQYF
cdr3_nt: TGTGCCAGCAGCGAAGGACTAGCGGGAAAAATGTACATTCAGTACTTC

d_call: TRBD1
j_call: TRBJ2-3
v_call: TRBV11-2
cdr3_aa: CASSTGTGGGSTDTQYF
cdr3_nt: TGTGCCAGCAGCACGGGGACAGGGGGCGGGAGCACAGATACGCAGTATTTT

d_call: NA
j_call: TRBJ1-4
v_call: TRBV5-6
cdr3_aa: CASSSMEATGEKLFF
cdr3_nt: TGTGCCAGCAGCTCCATGGAGGCTACCGGTGAAAAACTGTTTTTT

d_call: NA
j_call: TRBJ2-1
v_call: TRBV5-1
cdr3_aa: CASSLGLSRGSEQFF
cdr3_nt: TGCGCCAGCAGCTTGGGGTTGAGTAGGGGAAGTGAGCAGTTCTTC

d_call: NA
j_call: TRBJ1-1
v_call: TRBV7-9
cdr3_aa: CASSSPWGRGDTEAFF
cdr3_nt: TGTGCCAGCAGCTCGCCCTGGGGCAGGGGTGACACTGAAGCTTTCTTT

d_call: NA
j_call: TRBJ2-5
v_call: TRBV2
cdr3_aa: CASKTSSKEETQYF
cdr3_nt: TGTGCCAGCAAAACTAGTTCTAAGGAAGAGACCCAGTACTTC

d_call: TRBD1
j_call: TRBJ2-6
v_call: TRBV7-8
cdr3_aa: CASTGQRSGANVLTF
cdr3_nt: TGTGCCAGTACGGGACAGCGCTCTGGGGCCAACGTCCTGACTTTC

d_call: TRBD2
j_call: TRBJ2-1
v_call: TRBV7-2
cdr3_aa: CASSFRTSGFSYNEQFF
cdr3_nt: TGTGCCAGCAGCTTCAGGACTAGCGGGTTCTCCTACAATGAGCAGTTCTTC

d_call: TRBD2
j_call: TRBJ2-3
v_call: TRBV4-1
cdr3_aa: CASTLVGTSLDTQYF
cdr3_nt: TGCGCCAGCACCCTGGTGGGGACTAGCTTGGATACGCAGTATTTT

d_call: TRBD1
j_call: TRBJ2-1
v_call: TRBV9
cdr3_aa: CASSPTGGGTNEQFF
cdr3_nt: TGTGCCAGCAGCCCAACAGGGGGTGGTACAAATGAGCAGTTCTTC

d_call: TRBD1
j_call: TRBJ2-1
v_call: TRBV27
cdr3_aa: CASTQTGIWNNEQFF
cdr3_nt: TGTGCCAGCACCCAGACAGGGATATGGAACAATGAGCAGTTCTTC

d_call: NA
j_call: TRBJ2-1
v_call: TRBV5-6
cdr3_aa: CASLSYRNEQFF
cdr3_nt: TGTGCCAGCCTATCGTATCGAAATGAGCAGTTCTTC

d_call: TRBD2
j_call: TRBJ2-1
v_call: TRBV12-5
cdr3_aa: CASGLTSSGGSYNEQFF
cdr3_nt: TGTGCTAGTGGTTTGACCTCTAGCGGGGGCTCCTACAATGAGCAGTTCTTC

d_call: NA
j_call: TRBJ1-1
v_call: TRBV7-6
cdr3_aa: CASSRTDNTEAFF
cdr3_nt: TGTGCCAGCAGCCGGACAGACAACACTGAAGCTTTCTTT

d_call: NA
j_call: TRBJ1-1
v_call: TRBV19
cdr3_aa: CASSHPGHDTEAFF
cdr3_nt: TGTGCCAGTAGCCACCCGGGACACGACACTGAAGCTTTCTTT

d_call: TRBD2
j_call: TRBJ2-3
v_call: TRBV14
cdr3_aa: CASSQLTSLAGITDTQYF
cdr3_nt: TGTGCCAGCAGCCAACTTACTTCGCTAGCGGGAATCACAGATACGCAGTATTTT

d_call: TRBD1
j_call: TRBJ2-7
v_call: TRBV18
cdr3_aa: CASSPDRQGWEQYF
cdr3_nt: TGTGCCAGCTCACCAGACCGACAGGGTTGGGAGCAGTACTTC

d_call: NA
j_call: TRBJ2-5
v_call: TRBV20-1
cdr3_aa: CSARELETQYF
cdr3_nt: TGCAGTGCTAGAGAACTCGAGACCCAGTACTTC

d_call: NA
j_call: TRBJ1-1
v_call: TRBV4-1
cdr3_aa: CASSPSTGALEAFF
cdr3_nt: TGCGCCAGCAGCCCGTCGACAGGCGCCCTTGAAGCTTTCTTT